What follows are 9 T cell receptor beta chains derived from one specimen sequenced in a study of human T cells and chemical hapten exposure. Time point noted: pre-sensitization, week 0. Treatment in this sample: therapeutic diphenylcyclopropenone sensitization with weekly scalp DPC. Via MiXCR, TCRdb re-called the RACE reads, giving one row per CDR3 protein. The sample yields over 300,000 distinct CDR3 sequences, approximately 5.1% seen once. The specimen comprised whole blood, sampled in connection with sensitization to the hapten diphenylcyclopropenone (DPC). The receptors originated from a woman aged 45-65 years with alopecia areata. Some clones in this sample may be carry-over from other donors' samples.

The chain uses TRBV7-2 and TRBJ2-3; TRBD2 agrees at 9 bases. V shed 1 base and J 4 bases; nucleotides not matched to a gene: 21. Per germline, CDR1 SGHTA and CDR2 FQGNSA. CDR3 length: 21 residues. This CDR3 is CASSLVRPNYGGRGPPDTQYF. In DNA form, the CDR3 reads TGTGCCAGCAGCTTAGTTCGTCCCAACTATGGCGGGAGGGGCCCCCCAGATACGCAGTATTTT.

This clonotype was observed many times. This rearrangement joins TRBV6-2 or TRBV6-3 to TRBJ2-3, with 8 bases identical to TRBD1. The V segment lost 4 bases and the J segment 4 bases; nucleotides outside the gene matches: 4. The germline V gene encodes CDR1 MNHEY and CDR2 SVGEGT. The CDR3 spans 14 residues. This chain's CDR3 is CASSWGTGPDTQYF. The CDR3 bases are TGTGCCAGCAGTTGGGGGACAGGCCCAGATACGCAGTATTTT.

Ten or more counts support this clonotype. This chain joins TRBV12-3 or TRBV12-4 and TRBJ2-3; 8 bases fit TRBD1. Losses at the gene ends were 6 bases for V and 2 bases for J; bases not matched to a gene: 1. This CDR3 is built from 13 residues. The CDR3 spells CASRGQDTDTQYF. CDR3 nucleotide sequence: TGTGCCAGCAGGGGACAGGACACAGATACGCAGTATTTT.

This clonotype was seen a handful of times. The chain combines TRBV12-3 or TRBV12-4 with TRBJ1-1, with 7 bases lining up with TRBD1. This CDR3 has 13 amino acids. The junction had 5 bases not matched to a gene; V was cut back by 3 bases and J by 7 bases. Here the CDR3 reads CASSFLQGGEAFF. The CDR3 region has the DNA TGTGCCAGCAGTTTTCTGCAGGGGGGTGAAGCTTTCTTT.

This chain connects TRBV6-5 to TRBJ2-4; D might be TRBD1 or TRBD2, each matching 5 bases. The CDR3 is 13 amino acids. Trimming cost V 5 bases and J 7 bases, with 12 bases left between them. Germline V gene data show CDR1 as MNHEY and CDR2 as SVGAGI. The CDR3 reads CASSTSGSNIQYF. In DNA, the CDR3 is TGTGCCAGCAGTACTTCAGGGAGTAACATTCAGTACTTC.

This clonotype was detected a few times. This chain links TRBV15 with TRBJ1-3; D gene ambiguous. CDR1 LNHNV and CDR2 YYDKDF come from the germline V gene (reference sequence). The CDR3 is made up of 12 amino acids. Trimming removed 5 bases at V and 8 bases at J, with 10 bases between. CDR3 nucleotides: TGTGCCACCAGCCTTTCCGGGGACACCATATATTTT. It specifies CATSLSGDTIYF.

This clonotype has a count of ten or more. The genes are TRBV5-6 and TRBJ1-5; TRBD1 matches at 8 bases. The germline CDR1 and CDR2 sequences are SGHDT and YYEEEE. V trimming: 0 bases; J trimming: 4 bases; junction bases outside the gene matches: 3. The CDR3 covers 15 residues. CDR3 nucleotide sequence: TGTGCCAGCAGCTTGGGGACAGGGAGGAATCAGCCCCAGCATTTT. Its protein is CASSLGTGRNQPQHF.

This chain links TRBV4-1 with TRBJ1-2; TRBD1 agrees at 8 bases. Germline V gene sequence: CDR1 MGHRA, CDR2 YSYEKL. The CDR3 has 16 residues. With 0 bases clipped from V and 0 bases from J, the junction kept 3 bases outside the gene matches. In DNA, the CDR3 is TGCGCCAGCAGCCAAGACAGGGGGCGTTCTAACTATGGCTACACCTTC. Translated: CASSQDRGRSNYGYTF.

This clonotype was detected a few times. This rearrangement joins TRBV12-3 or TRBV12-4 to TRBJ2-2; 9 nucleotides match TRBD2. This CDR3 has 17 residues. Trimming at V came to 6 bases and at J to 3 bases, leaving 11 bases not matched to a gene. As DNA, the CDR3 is TGTGCCAGCAGCGTGGGTAGCGGGAGTCTCGACACCGGGGAGCTGTTTTTT. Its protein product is CASSVGSGSLDTGELFF.